Detailed here is one T cell receptor (beta chain). This specimen comes from a study of blood T cell repertoires in COVID-19. Study-level background: COVID-19 samples from acute and convalescent phases originated in the United States, Italy and Spain.

This CDR3 contains 15 residues. Trimming left V 1 base short and J 5 bases short, with 15 bases between. Germline loops: CDR1 SGDLS, CDR2 YYNGEE. Only in-frame clones appear in the TCRdb table, and some are missing; sequencing was by immunoSEQ multiplex PCR. The sample has roughly 200,000 clones; about four fifths are singletons. J is TRBJ1-1 and V is TRBV9; D is uncertain. Material: peripheral blood. This TCR was sampled from a man aged 50-59 years with active or convalescent COVID-19. CDR3 protein: CASSVNNAGSTEAFF. CDR3 DNA: TGTGCCAGCAGCGTAAATAATGCCGGGTCGACTGAAGCTTTCTTT. Combining the CDR3 with reference TRBV9 and TRBJ1-1 gives the whole variable domain DSGVTQTPKHLITATGQRVTLRCSPRSGDLSVYWYQQSLDQGLQFLIQYYNGEERAKGNILERFSAQQFPDLHSELNLSSLELGDSALYFCASSVNNAGSTEAFFGQGTRLTVV.